This TCR beta chain was retrieved from a study of blood T cell repertoires in COVID-19. Germline CDR1 MNHEY, CDR2 SVGEGT. Losses at the gene ends were 4 bases for V and 7 bases for J; bases not matched to a gene: 4. The CDR3 spans 13 residues. Produced via immunoSEQ multiplex PCR; TCRdb's table is partial and in-frame only. The sample lists under 95,000 clones; 79% were seen once. The specimen sequenced was peripheral blood. This receptor was identified in a man aged 55 to 69 with active or convalescent COVID-19. The chain couples TRBV6-2 or TRBV6-3 to TRBJ1-5, with 7 positions matching TRBD1. CDR3 sequence reads: CASSFQGGQPQHF. As DNA, the CDR3 is TGTGCCAGCAGTTTCCAGGGGGGACAGCCCCAGCATTTT.